The 8 T cell receptor beta chains reported below all come from one sample, sequenced in a study of Ad26.COV2.S vaccination and SARS-CoV-2 variants. Repertoires were generated with immunoSEQ multiplex PCR, while TCRdb's copy carries only in-frame clones and drops some. The data show about 400,000 clones, with 75% to 90% seen just once and under 2% held by the top ten. Noted treatment: some 20 received Ad26.COV2.S at low or high dose, single or two shots; five or six received placebo; per-sample allocation not given. Collection of the samples took place on day 63 after the first injection of vaccine or placebo. The sequences come from peripheral blood, collected in a trial of Ad26.COV2.S vaccine versus placebo. The receptor set was obtained from a person between 18 and 65 years old who received the Ad26.COV2.S COVID-19 vaccine or a placebo.

CDR3 loop: CASSLGIGKSETQYF. In DNA form, the CDR3 reads TGCGCCAGCAGCTTGGGTATCGGGAAGTCAGAGACCCAGTACTTC. V is TRBV5-1 and J is TRBJ2-5, with a tentative D call TRBD2 (5 bases). This CDR3 region has 15 residues. The V end lost 0 bases, the J end lost 4 bases, and 13 bases lay between the germline ends. Germline-derived CDR1 and CDR2 are SGHRS and YFSETQ.

In this sample, this clone turned up once. The chain links TRBV11-3 to TRBJ2-5, with 7 bases that match TRBD1. J gave up 5 bases and V 3 bases, and 6 bases lay outside the gene matches. The CDR3 runs to 14 residues. CDR1 is SGHNT, CDR2 YENEEA, per germline. CDR3 residues: CASSLTGPSETQYF. The CDR3 DNA reads TGTGCCAGCAGCTTGACAGGGCCGAGCGAGACCCAGTACTTC. Variable domain in full (rest from reference TRBV11-3 and TRBJ2-5): EAGVVQSPRYKIIEKKQPVAFWCNPISGHNTLYWYLQNLGQGPELLIRYENEEAVDDSQLPKDRFSAERLKGVDSTLKIQPAELGDSAVYLCASSLTGPSETQYFGPGTRLLVL.

The chain combines TRBV7-2 with TRBJ2-7, with TRBD2 matching over 11 bases. Germline-derived CDR1 and CDR2 are SGHTA and FQGNSA. The CDR3 extends over 15 amino acids. Trimming took 5 bases from V and 6 from J; bases not matched to a gene: 9. The CDR3 region is CASSPTTSGSVEQYF. The CDR3 coding sequence is TGTGCCAGCAGCCCCACCACTAGCGGGAGTGTCGAGCAGTACTTC.

J is TRBJ2-5 and V is TRBV27, with 9 positions matching TRBD2. The CDR3 consists of 16 residues. Germline trimming cut 5 bases from V and 2 bases from J; bases unmatched to any gene: 9. CDR1 is MNHEY, CDR2 SMNVEV, per germline (reference sequence). The CDR3 DNA follows: TGTGCCAGCAGTCCCTCTGGCGGGAGGGAGCAAGAGACCCAGTACTTC. Protein: CASSPSGGREQETQYF.

The chain combines TRBV6-4 with TRBJ2-1, with D maybe TRBD2 (6 bases). Germline-derived CDR1 and CDR2 are MRHNA and SNTAGT. The V end lost 0 bases, the J end lost 8 bases, and 11 bases lay between the germline ends. The CDR3 sequence is 14 residues long. In DNA form, the CDR3 reads TGTGCCAGCAGTGACTCGGACGGGAGTCATGAGCAGTTCTTC. This codes for CASSDSDGSHEQFF.

V gene TRBV12-3 or TRBV12-4 combines with J gene TRBJ1-3; D is unresolved. The V and J ends lost 2 bases and 7 bases respectively, with 9 bases between them. This CDR3 region has 13 residues. In nucleotides, the CDR3 is TGTGCCAGCAGTTTAAGCTACCGGAACACCATATATTTT. The encoded protein is CASSLSYRNTIYF.

V usage is TRBV6-4 and J usage is TRBJ2-1; D possibly matches TRBD1 or TRBD2 (5 bases each). The germline V gene encodes CDR1 MRHNA and CDR2 SNTAGT. The CDR3 is 14 amino acids. V was trimmed by 3 bases and J by 6 bases, leaving 12 bases between them. The DNA for the CDR3 is TGTGCCAGCAGTGATAGGGGAGAGGGCAATGAGCAGTTCTTC. This translates into CASSDRGEGNEQFF.

The table lists this clone with a few counts. This chain joins TRBV28 and TRBJ1-2; TRBD1 is a possible D gene (5 bases). The V gene lost 5 bases and the J gene lost 2 bases, with 9 bases spanning the gap. The germline V gene encodes CDR1 MDHEN and CDR2 SYDVKM. This CDR3 contains 13 residues. The CDR3 DNA reads as TGTGCCAGCAGTCAGACAGAGAACTATGGCTACACCTTC. Translation: CASSQTENYGYTF.